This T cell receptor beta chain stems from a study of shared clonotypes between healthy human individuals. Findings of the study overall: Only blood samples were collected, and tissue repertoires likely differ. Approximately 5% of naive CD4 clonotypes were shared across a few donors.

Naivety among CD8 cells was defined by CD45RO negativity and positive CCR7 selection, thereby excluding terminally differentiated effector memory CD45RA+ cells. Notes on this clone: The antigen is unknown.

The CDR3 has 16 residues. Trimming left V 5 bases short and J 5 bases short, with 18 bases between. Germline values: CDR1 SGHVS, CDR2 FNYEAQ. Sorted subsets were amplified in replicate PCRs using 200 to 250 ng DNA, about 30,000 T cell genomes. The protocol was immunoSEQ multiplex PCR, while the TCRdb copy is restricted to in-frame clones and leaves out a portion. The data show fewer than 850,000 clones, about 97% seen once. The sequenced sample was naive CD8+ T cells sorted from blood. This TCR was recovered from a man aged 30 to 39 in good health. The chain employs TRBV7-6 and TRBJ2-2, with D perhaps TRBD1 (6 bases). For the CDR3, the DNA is TGTGCCAGCAGCCCTATAGGACAGTTAGGTACCGGGGAGCTGTTTTTT. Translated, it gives CASSPIGQLGTGELFF. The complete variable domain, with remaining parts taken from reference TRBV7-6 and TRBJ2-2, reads GAGVSQSPRYKVTKRGQDVALRCDPISGHVSLYWYRQALGQGPEFLTYFNYEAQQDKSGLPNDRFSAERPEGSISTLTIQRTEQRDSAMYRCASSPIGQLGTGELFFGEGSRLTVL.